This is a list of T cell receptor beta chains from one sample in a study of blood T cell repertoires in COVID-19. Sequencing was performed with immunoSEQ multiplex PCR; in TCRdb, only in-frame clones are kept and a portion is missing. The sample has some 190,000 clones; approximately 89% are singletons. Source material: peripheral blood. The receptors here all came from a woman aged 55-75 years with acute or convalescent COVID-19. CDR3s include the opening cysteine and the closing phenylalanine or tryptophan. Each record gives: clone size, J gene, V gene, CDR3 length, D gene, CDR3 DNA, CDR3 protein. A D gene is named only where the DNA matches it firmly. Clone sizes are given selectively: once, few, many, or a class where the clone is expanded.

size: NA
J: TRBJ1-2
V: TRBV28
length: 14
D: NA
DNA: TGTGCCAGCACAATAACAGATCTACGCTATGGCTACACCTTC
CDR3: CASTITDLRYGYTF

size: NA
J: TRBJ2-1
V: TRBV27
length: 15
D: NA
DNA: TGTGCCAGCAGTTCGCTAGCGATCGGTTTGAATGAGCAGTTCTTC
CDR3: CASSSLAIGLNEQFF

size: NA
J: TRBJ1-1
V: TRBV7-6
length: 15
D: NA
DNA: TGTGCCAGCAGCTTAGGAGGGCTTGGCCCCACTGAAGCTTTCTTT
CDR3: CASSLGGLGPTEAFF

size: NA
J: TRBJ2-1
V: TRBV3-1/TRBV3-2
length: 15
D: TRBD2
DNA: TGTGCCAGCAGCCAAGCGGGACTAGCGGGAGGTGAGCAGTTCTTC
CDR3: CASSQAGLAGGEQFF

size: NA
J: TRBJ2-1
V: TRBV9
length: 16
D: NA
DNA: TGTGCCAGCAGCGTTATCGACAGATCACCCTACAATGAGCAGTTCTTC
CDR3: CASSVIDRSPYNEQFF

size: NA
J: TRBJ1-2
V: TRBV6-5
length: 13
D: NA
DNA: TGTGCCAGCAGTTACGGGACAAATTATGGCTACACCTTC
CDR3: CASSYGTNYGYTF

size: NA
J: TRBJ2-2
V: TRBV6-2/TRBV6-3
length: 15
D: NA
DNA: TGTGCCAGCAGTTACGGGACAACGGGCACCGGGGAGCTGTTTTTT
CDR3: CASSYGTTGTGELFF

size: NA
J: TRBJ2-7
V: TRBV9
length: 14
D: NA
DNA: TGTGCCAGCAGCGTAGGAGGAACCCTTTACGAGCAGTACTTC
CDR3: CASSVGGTLYEQYF

size: NA
J: TRBJ2-2
V: TRBV6-4
length: 15
D: TRBD1
DNA: TGTGCCAGCAGACTGGACAGGGGAGACACCGGGGAGCTGTTTTTT
CDR3: CASRLDRGDTGELFF

size: NA
J: TRBJ2-3
V: TRBV24-1
length: 13
D: NA
DNA: TGTGCCACCAGTGATCCCCAGGGAGATACGCAGTATTTT
CDR3: CATSDPQGDTQYF

size: NA
J: TRBJ2-1
V: TRBV7-2
length: 17
D: NA
DNA: TGTGCCAGCAGCCCTCGTACCCCTTTAGCCGGCTACAATGAGCAGTTCTTC
CDR3: CASSPRTPLAGYNEQFF

size: NA
J: TRBJ2-5
V: TRBV9
length: 15
D: TRBD2
DNA: TGTGCCAGCAGCCCCCAAGCGGGAGTAAGAGAGACCCAGTACTTC
CDR3: CASSPQAGVRETQYF

size: NA
J: TRBJ2-6
V: TRBV30
length: 14
D: TRBD1
DNA: TGTGCCTGCCCGGACAGGGCTGGGGCCAACGTCCTGACTTTC
CDR3: CACPDRAGANVLTF

size: NA
J: TRBJ2-2
V: TRBV7-2
length: 16
D: NA
DNA: TGTGCCAGCAGCTTAGGATCCCCAGGGCTCACCGGGGAGCTGTTTTTT
CDR3: CASSLGSPGLTGELFF

size: many
J: TRBJ2-3
V: TRBV28
length: 15
D: NA
DNA: TGTGCCAGCAGGTTAGGAGTAACTAGCACAGATACGCAGTATTTT
CDR3: CASRLGVTSTDTQYF

size: NA
J: TRBJ1-5
V: TRBV6-5
length: 13
D: NA
DNA: TGTGCCAGTACAATTTACATCAATCAGCCCCAGCATTTT
CDR3: CASTIYINQPQHF

size: NA
J: TRBJ2-3
V: TRBV15
length: 19
D: TRBD2
DNA: TGTGCCACCAGCAGAGATTTTAGCACGGGGGGTTGGACCACAGATACGCAGTATTTT
CDR3: CATSRDFSTGGWTTDTQYF

size: NA
J: TRBJ1-1
V: TRBV20-1
length: 11
D: NA
DNA: TGCAGTGCTAAACTTCTAAAAGAAGCTTTCTTT
CDR3: CSAKLLKEAFF